This TCR beta chain was obtained from a study of molecular identifiers for immune sequencing clone quantification. Sorted cells numbering roughly 18,000 to 1,100,000, with 10%, 30% or 50% RNA, yielded the naive CD8 libraries. This clonotype was observed a few times. Its target is unknown. Each CDR3 protein is one row after TCRdb ran MiXCR on the PCR reads. The sample consists of a few hundred thousand distinct CDR3 sequences, roughly 24% of them appearing once. Study-wide results and caveats: Identical barcode-sharing TCR molecules could lead to underestimated sizes for highly expanded clones.

Sequencing was carried out using naive CD8+ T cells from blood, with Jurkat cell RNA spiked in. The subset is: FACS-sorted CD8+CD4-CCR7+CD45RA+ naive T cells. The receptor was derived from a human donor in good health. Some libraries in this study had Jurkat cell RNA spiked in.

CDR3 in amino acids: CSAGVGETQYF. The CDR3 nucleotides are TGCAGTGCCGGGGTCGGGGAGACCCAGTACTTC. The chain carries TRBV20-1 and TRBJ2-5; a possible D gene is TRBD2 (5 bases). This CDR3 is 11 amino acids long. The V and J ends lost 6 bases and 5 bases respectively, with 10 bases between them. CDR1 DFQATT and CDR2 SNEGSKA come from the germline V gene (reference sequence).